The 27 T cell receptor beta chains listed next were all sequenced from one sample in a study of blood T cell repertoires in COVID-19. The protocol was immunoSEQ multiplex PCR, while the TCRdb copy is restricted to in-frame clones and leaves out a portion. The data show fewer than 150,000 clones, more than 70% seen once. Sequencing was performed on peripheral blood. The receptors originated from a man between 50 and 59 years old with active or convalescent COVID-19.

The chain joins TRBV19 to TRBJ2-4; no clear D gene. The CDR3 length is 14 residues. The V end was cut by 6 bases, the J end by 8 bases, with 17 bases between. CDR1 and CDR2 from the germline V gene are LNHDA and SQIVND (reference sequence). CDR3: CASSSFTAVDIQYF. CDR3 sequence (DNA): TGTGCCAGTAGCTCTTTTACAGCTGTGGACATTCAGTACTTC. Full variable domain (rest looked up from reference TRBV19 and TRBJ2-4): DGGITQSPKYLFRKEGQNVTLSCEQNLNHDAMYWYRQDPGQGLRLIYYSQIVNDFQKGDIAEGYSVSREKKESFPLTVTSAQKNPTAFYLCASSSFTAVDIQYFGAGTRLSVL.

The V gene is TRBV9, the J gene TRBJ2-3; D is possibly TRBD2 (5 bases). The CDR3 is 14 amino acids. Germline lookup yields CDR1 SGDLS and CDR2 YYNGEE. Trimming pared 4 bases from V and 1 base from J, leaving 10 bases between. The chain's CDR3 is CASSSLVRTDTQYF. In DNA form, the CDR3 reads TGTGCCAGCAGCTCACTAGTCCGCACAGATACGCAGTATTTT.

The rearrangement links TRBV10-2 to TRBJ2-1; 12 bases map to TRBD2. The germline CDR1 and CDR2 sequences are WSHSY and SAAADI. The V and J ends lost 8 bases and 7 bases, in that order; junction bases with no gene match: 3. This CDR3 has 13 amino acids. CDR3: CASRTSGVNEQFF. CDR3 bases: TGCGCCAGCCGGACTAGCGGGGTAAATGAGCAGTTCTTC.

This clone was seen a single time. The chain uses TRBV5-4 and TRBJ2-5, with 11 bases identical to TRBD1. The V and J ends lost 5 bases and 2 bases, in that order; junction bases with no gene match: 5. In germline, CDR1 is SGHNT, CDR2 YYREEE (reference sequence). This CDR3 is 15 amino acids long. The CDR3 nucleotides are TGTGCCAGCAGGCCCGGGACAGGGGGACAAGAGACCCAGTACTTC. Translation gives CASRPGTGGQETQYF.

V gene TRBV6-5 combines with J gene TRBJ2-7; perhaps TRBD2 as D (6 bases). CDR1 and CDR2 from the germline V gene are MNHEY and SVGAGI. The CDR3 is 12 residues long. The CDR3 reads CAGRDDFYEQYF. The CDR3 region has the DNA TGTGCGGGGCGGGACGACTTCTACGAGCAGTACTTC.

The rearrangement links TRBV19 to TRBJ2-1, with 8 nucleotides matching TRBD2. Germline V gives CDR1 LNHDA, CDR2 SQIVND (reference sequence). The J segment lost 9 bases and the V segment lost 3 bases, leaving 13 bases of the junction unmatched. This CDR3 contains 16 residues. The CDR3 DNA is TGTGCCAGTAGTATCCTAACTAGCGGTAGAGGTGTTGAGCAGTTCTTC. Its translation: CASSILTSGRGVEQFF. Together with reference TRBV19 and TRBJ2-1, the CDR3 gives the full variable domain: DGGITQSPKYLFRKEGQNVTLSCEQNLNHDAMYWYRQDPGQGLRLIYYSQIVNDFQKGDIAEGYSVSREKKESFPLTVTSAQKNPTAFYLCASSILTSGRGVEQFFGPGTRLTVL.

Only one count was recorded for this clone. This chain joins TRBV28 and TRBJ1-1; no reliable D call. Germline V gene data show CDR1 as MDHEN and CDR2 as SYDVKM. Trimming cost V 1 base and J 7 bases, with 4 bases left between them. The CDR3 sequence is 11 residues long. CDR3 sequence: CASSLYFEAFF. CDR3 bases: TGTGCCAGCAGTTTATACTTTGAAGCTTTCTTT.

V is TRBV18 and J is TRBJ2-2; 7 bases are shared with TRBD1. The J segment lost 1 base and the V segment lost 7 bases, leaving 3 bases of the junction unmatched. The germline gives CDR1 KGHSH, CDR2 LQKENI. The length of the CDR3 is 14 residues. The CDR3: CASCRDRNTGELFF. CDR3 coding DNA: TGTGCCAGCTGCCGGGACAGGAACACCGGGGAGCTGTTTTTT.

The chain combines TRBV9 with TRBJ1-2, with D possibly being TRBD1 (6 bases). Per the germline V gene, CDR1 is SGDLS and CDR2 is YYNGEE. Trimming removed 6 bases at V and 4 bases at J, with 13 bases between. This CDR3 has 13 amino acids. CDR3 sequence (DNA): TGTGCCAGCAACGGGGGGCGCGGCTATGGCTACACCTTC. Protein: CASNGGRGYGYTF.

The table lists this clone with a few counts. The CDR3 loop reads CSVRKGQGARNTEAFF. The CDR3 bases are TGCAGCGTTAGGAAGGGACAGGGGGCGCGGAACACTGAAGCTTTCTTT. V and J are TRBV29-1 and TRBJ1-1; 12 nucleotides match TRBD1. Germline CDR1 and CDR2: SQVTM and ANQGSEA. The CDR3 totals 16 residues. Trimming cost V 5 bases and J 1 base; bases outside gene matches: 8. Using reference TRBV29-1 and TRBJ1-1 for the parts outside the CDR3, the full variable domain is SAVISQKPSRDICQRGTSLTIQCQVDSQVTMMFWYRQQPGQSLTLIATANQGSEATYESGFVIDKFPISRPNLTFSTLTVSNMSPEDSSIYLCSVRKGQGARNTEAFFGQGTRLTVV.

This chain uses TRBV28 with TRBJ2-3, with TRBD2 matching over 8 bases. J was trimmed by 12 bases and V by 5 bases; bases with no gene match: 4. This CDR3 has 11 residues. The germline V gene has CDR1 MDHEN and CDR2 SYDVKM. The CDR3 DNA sequence: TGTGCCAGCAGTACCGGGACTAGTCAGTATTTT. Translated, it gives CASSTGTSQYF.

This clone was seen a handful of times. The chain combines TRBV10-1 with TRBJ2-7; tentatively, D is TRBD2 (6 bases). CDR1 WNHNN and CDR2 SYGVQD come from the germline V gene (reference sequence). There are 13 residues in the CDR3. The germline V and J ends were trimmed by 0 bases and 6 bases, with 9 bases remaining between them. CDR3 nucleotide sequence: TGCGCCAGCAGTGAGTCGCGGGGCGTCGAGCAGTACTTC. Amino acid sequence: CASSESRGVEQYF.

The chain uses TRBV11-2 and TRBJ2-3; the D gene is possibly TRBD2 (5 bases). Between the trimmed V and J ends, which lost 2 bases and 6 bases, there was a span of 15 bases. This CDR3 spans 15 amino acids. Germline values: CDR1 SGHAT, CDR2 FQNNGV. CDR3 bases: TGTGCCAGCAGCTTAATACTAAAGAGAGGGGATACGCAGTATTTT. Translated, it gives CASSLILKRGDTQYF.

The chain recombines TRBV4-3 with TRBJ2-3, with D maybe TRBD2 (6 bases). Germline loops: CDR1 LGHNA, CDR2 YSLEER. The V end lost 4 bases, the J end lost 2 bases, and 16 bases lay between the germline ends. The CDR3 has 16 amino acids. This chain's CDR3 is CASSREGGLYTDTQYF. In nucleotides, the CDR3 is TGCGCCAGCAGCCGTGAGGGCGGACTATACACAGATACGCAGTATTTT.

V gene TRBV6-5 combines with J gene TRBJ1-1, with D unclear. Trimming stripped 4 bases from V and 0 bases from J, with 15 bases between. The CDR3 loop spans 16 amino acids. Germline CDR1 reads MNHEY; CDR2 reads SVGAGI. The CDR3 nucleotides read TGTGCCAGCAGTTCAAGGAGCTCCGGGTTGAACACTGAAGCTTTCTTT. Its translation: CASSSRSSGLNTEAFF.

The chain has TRBV3-1 (or the pseudogene TRBV3-2) and TRBJ1-1; D not certain. Per the germline V gene, CDR1 is LGHDT and CDR2 is YNNKEL (reference sequence). Trimming shortened V by 5 bases and J by 4 bases, and 8 bases separated the two germline ends. This CDR3 comprises 12 residues. The CDR3 DNA is TGTGCCAGCAGCTCAACTTTCACTGAAGCTTTCTTT. It encodes CASSSTFTEAFF.

This clone was observed once. This chain joins TRBV19 and TRBJ1-5; D remains unclear. The V end lost 5 bases, the J end lost 0 bases, and 11 bases lay between the germline ends. Germline CDR1 reads LNHDA; CDR2 reads SQIVND (reference sequence). CDR3 size: 15 residues. The CDR3 is CASSGRGISNQPQHF. The CDR3 DNA sequence: TGTGCCAGTAGTGGCAGAGGAATTAGCAATCAGCCCCAGCATTTT. Combining the CDR3 with reference TRBV19 and TRBJ1-5 gives the whole variable domain DGGITQSPKYLFRKEGQNVTLSCEQNLNHDAMYWYRQDPGQGLRLIYYSQIVNDFQKGDIAEGYSVSREKKESFPLTVTSAQKNPTAFYLCASSGRGISNQPQHFGDGTRLSIL.

J is TRBJ1-1 and V is TRBV18; 7 nucleotides agree with TRBD1. The CDR3 covers 18 residues. CDR1 is KGHSH, CDR2 LQKENI, per germline. V lost 2 bases, J lost 1 base, and 13 bases stayed unmatched. CDR3 protein: CASSPRRQGTRGNTEAFF. The CDR3 nucleotides are TGTGCCAGCTCACCAAGGAGACAGGGAACCAGGGGGAACACTGAAGCTTTCTTT. Filled out from reference TRBV18 and TRBJ1-1, the complete variable domain reads NAGVMQNPRHLVRRRGQEARLRCSPMKGHSHVYWYRQLPEEGLKFMVYLQKENIIDESGMPKERFSAEFPKEGPSILRIQQVVRGDSAAYFCASSPRRQGTRGNTEAFFGQGTRLTVV.

This rearrangement joins TRBV27 to TRBJ2-7, with unresolved D. CDR3 length: 13 amino acids. Germline V gives CDR1 MNHEY, CDR2 SMNVEV (reference sequence). Trimming stripped 3 bases from V and 2 bases from J, with 8 bases between. In DNA form, the CDR3 reads TGTGCCAGCAGTTTGGCCAGAACCTACGAGCAGTACTTC. Residues: CASSLARTYEQYF.

This rearrangement joins TRBV5-1 to TRBJ2-5; 7 bases fit TRBD1. After removal of 5 bases from V and 4 bases from J, the junction contained 11 bases not matched to a gene. The V gene's germline CDR1 is SGHRS and CDR2 YFSETQ. The CDR3 sequence is 15 residues long. CDR3 protein: CASRLFGTAGETQYF. In DNA form, the CDR3 reads TGCGCCAGCAGACTATTTGGGACAGCCGGAGAGACCCAGTACTTC.

The V and J genes are TRBV28 and TRBJ1-4, with 7 bases fitting TRBD1. The trim removed 2 bases at V and 8 bases at J, leaving 5 bases unmatched. The germline V gene encodes CDR1 MDHEN and CDR2 SYDVKM. The CDR3 is made up of 14 amino acids. CDR3 nucleotide sequence: TGTGCCAGCAGTTTAGACAGGGTAGACGAAAAACTGTTTTTT. Its protein product is CASSLDRVDEKLFF.

This rearrangement joins TRBV12-5 to TRBJ1-1, with TRBD1 matching 7 bases. Germline loops: CDR1 LGHNT, CDR2 FRNRAP. V dropped 6 bases and J dropped 2; count of bases not matched to a gene: 6. The CDR3 loop spans 14 amino acids. The CDR3 protein is CASGPGTDNTEAFF. The CDR3 bases are TGTGCTAGTGGCCCCGGGACAGATAACACTGAAGCTTTCTTT.

This chain links TRBV9 with TRBJ2-2; D is possibly TRBD2 (6 bases). CDR1 and CDR2 from the germline V gene are SGDLS and YYNGEE. The length of the CDR3 is 15 residues. Trimming removed 2 bases at V and 5 bases at J, with 13 bases between. The DNA of the CDR3 is TGTGCCAGCAGCGTTACGCCGGAGGGGACCGGGGAGCTGTTTTTT. This sequence encodes CASSVTPEGTGELFF.

This chain connects TRBV27 to TRBJ2-7; 11 nucleotides line up with TRBD2. Germline CDR1 is MNHEY and CDR2 is SMNVEV (reference sequence). The CDR3 totals 15 residues. V lost 5 bases to trimming and J lost 5 bases; unmatched junction nucleotides: 8. CDR3 DNA: TGTGCCAGCAGTATACGACTAGCGGGACATCACGAGCAGTACTTC. Translated, it gives CASSIRLAGHHEQYF.

V and J are TRBV24-1 and TRBJ2-5; tentative D call: TRBD2 (5 bases). In germline, CDR1 is KGHDR, CDR2 SFDVKD. V was trimmed by 6 bases and J by 5 bases, leaving 9 bases between them. This CDR3 is 12 amino acids long. CDR3 sequence: CATSRGAETQYF. DNA for the CDR3: TGTGCCACCAGTCGGGGAGCGGAGACCCAGTACTTC.

V usage is TRBV18 and J usage is TRBJ2-1; 7 nucleotides align to TRBD2. CDR3 size: 15 residues. The V gene's germline CDR1 is KGHSH and CDR2 LQKENI. V shed 0 bases, J shed 7 bases, and the junction held 6 bases outside the gene matches. The CDR3 DNA sequence: TGTGCCAGCTCACCACCGAGCGGGATAAATAATGAGCAGTTCTTC. Its translation: CASSPPSGINNEQFF.

V is TRBV6-5 and J is TRBJ1-2; TRBD1 matches at 7 bases. The germline V gene has CDR1 MNHEY and CDR2 SVGAGI. Trimming removed 4 bases from V and 8 bases from J; junction bases left unmatched: 4. CDR3 length: 12 amino acids. The CDR3 DNA follows: TGTGCCAGCAGTTTACAGGGGAGCGGCTACACCTTC. It yields the protein CASSLQGSGYTF.